Each of the 25 T cell receptor beta chains below was sequenced from the same sample in a study of T cell repertoires in cytomegalovirus infection. Each CDR3 protein is one row after TCRdb ran MiXCR on the reads. The table records about 69,000 distinct CDR3 sequences, around 27% of them present only once. Their recognized antigens are unknown. Sequencing used CD8+ T cells from cultured PBMCs, obtained from culture after CMV antigen stimulation. The receptors derive from a human donor in good health (CMV status not recorded). Some clones in this sample may be carry-over from other donors' samples.

The rearrangement links TRBV19 to TRBJ1-3, with no clear D. The CDR3 consists of 14 residues. Germline V gives CDR1 LNHDA, CDR2 SQIVND (reference sequence). Between the trimmed V and J ends, which lost 4 bases and 3 bases, there was a span of 10 bases. The CDR3 DNA is TGTGCCAGTAGTAGAGCCATTAATGGAAACACCATATATTTT. The encoded protein is CASSRAINGNTIYF.

This clonotype was recorded a few times. This rearrangement joins TRBV6-2 or TRBV6-3 to TRBJ2-1; TRBD1 matches at 7 bases. The CDR3 consists of 15 residues. Germline V gene data show CDR1 as MNHEY and CDR2 as SVGEGT. Trimming removed 4 bases from V and 0 bases from J; junction bases left unmatched: 3. In nucleotides, the CDR3 is TGTGCCAGCAGTTGGGACAGTGCCTCCTACAATGAGCAGTTCTTC. It specifies CASSWDSASYNEQFF.

V and J are TRBV12-3 or TRBV12-4 and TRBJ2-7; 9 nucleotides align to TRBD1. The ends lost 5 bases at V and 7 bases at J; junction bases unmatched: 12. This CDR3 spans 15 amino acids. CDR3 in DNA: TGTGCCAGCAGTCCACCGGGACAGGGTATTGAGGAGCAGTACTTC. Its protein is CASSPPGQGIEEQYF.

V gene TRBV7-4 combines with J gene TRBJ2-1; D might be TRBD2 (6 bases). Germline V CDR1 and CDR2: SGHVT, SQSDAQ. This CDR3 has 12 residues. Deletions cut 6 bases from V and 10 bases from J, with 13 bases between. The CDR3 loop is CASSSGVGEQFF. The CDR3 bases are TGTGCCAGCAGTTCGGGGGTGGGAGAGCAGTTCTTC.

V and J are TRBV6-5 and TRBJ2-5; 7 positions agree with TRBD2. This CDR3 is 14 amino acids long. After removal of 0 bases from V and 4 bases from J, the junction contained 2 bases not matched to a gene. In germline, CDR1 is MNHEY, CDR2 SVGAGI. The CDR3 protein is CASSYSGEGETQYF. The CDR3 nucleotides read TGTGCCAGCAGTTACTCTGGGGAGGGAGAGACCCAGTACTTC.

The chain couples TRBV14 to TRBJ2-1; TRBD2 aligns across 9 bases. The CDR3 consists of 15 residues. Germline trimming cut 4 bases from V and 6 bases from J; bases unmatched to any gene: 7. Germline V gives CDR1 SGHDN, CDR2 FVKESK. The CDR3 DNA reads as TGTGCCAGCAGCCCCTGGGCGGGGGGGCTCAATGAGCAGTTCTTC. It encodes CASSPWAGGLNEQFF. The full variable domain, rest sourced from reference TRBV14 and TRBJ2-1, is EAGVTQFPSHSVIEKGQTVTLRCDPISGHDNLYWYRRVMGKEIKFLLHFVKESKQDESGMPNNRFLAERTGGTYSTLKVQPAELEDSGVYFCASSPWAGGLNEQFFGPGTRLTVL.

The rearrangement uses TRBV20-1 and TRBJ1-5; D might be TRBD1 (5 bases). V lost 1 base to trimming and J lost 12 bases, with 25 bases between them. The germline gives CDR1 DFQATT, CDR2 SNEGSKA (reference sequence). The CDR3 runs to 16 residues. The CDR3 reads CSARGREGITIRDQHF. The DNA of the CDR3 is TGCAGTGCTAGAGGCAGGGAGGGGATAACTATCAGGGACCAGCATTTT.

The chain uses TRBV5-6 and TRBJ2-7; perhaps TRBD2 as D (6 bases). This CDR3 spans 13 amino acids. Germline V lookup: CDR1 SGHDT, CDR2 YYEEEE. Deletions cut 5 bases from V and 3 bases from J, with 12 bases between. The CDR3 loop is CASRRDFVYEQYF. The CDR3 DNA is TGTGCCAGCAGGAGGGACTTTGTCTACGAGCAGTACTTC.

The chain employs TRBV12-3 or TRBV12-4 and TRBJ1-1; D unclear. The V end lost 5 bases, the J end lost 11 bases, and 18 bases lay between the germline ends. This CDR3 is built from 13 residues. CDR3 residues: CASSRWTDSWAFF. The CDR3 nucleotides are TGTGCCAGCAGTCGATGGACTGATTCATGGGCTTTCTTT.

The chain links TRBV14 to TRBJ2-5, with D possibly matching TRBD1 (5 bases). This CDR3 has 14 amino acids. The V gene's germline CDR1 is SGHDN and CDR2 FVKESK. V lost 2 bases to trimming and J lost 1 base, with 8 bases between them. The CDR3 is CASSQQGSQETQYF. CDR3 nucleotide sequence: TGTGCCAGCAGCCAACAGGGTTCCCAAGAGACCCAGTACTTC.

There are a few counts of this clonotype. V is TRBV7-2 and J is TRBJ2-7; D gene uncertain. The CDR3 totals 15 residues. The V end was cut by 0 bases, the J end by 0 bases, with 9 bases between. Germline CDR1 reads SGHTA; CDR2 reads FQGNSA. CDR3 nucleotides: TGTGCCAGCAGCTTAGCAGGGCGCACCTCCTACGAGCAGTACTTC. This sequence encodes CASSLAGRTSYEQYF.

This clonotype was seen more than once but under ten times. The chain carries TRBV7-6 and TRBJ1-3; D is uncertain. The CDR3 has 15 amino acids. Trimming removed 0 bases at V and 4 bases at J, with 10 bases between. The V gene's germline CDR1 is SGHVS and CDR2 FNYEAQ. The CDR3 nucleotides are TGTGCCAGCAGCTTAGCGGATACGGGGGGAAACACCATATATTTT. Translation: CASSLADTGGNTIYF.

This clonotype has only a few counts. In DNA form, the CDR3 reads TGTGCCAGCAGTTTTTCTAGTTCTGATACGCAGTATTTT. It translates to CASSFSSSDTQYF. J is TRBJ2-3 and V is TRBV6-2 or TRBV6-3; D uncertain. V was clipped by 4 bases and J by 6 bases, with 11 bases between them. The CDR3 totals 13 residues. Germline V gene lookup returns CDR1 MNHEY and CDR2 SVGEGT.

The chain is built from TRBV5-6 and TRBJ2-5; no clear D. Trimming cost V 4 bases and J 2 bases, with 9 bases left between them. The V gene's germline CDR1 is SGHDT and CDR2 YYEEEE. The CDR3 totals 13 residues. The CDR3 DNA follows: TGTGCCAGCAGCGAGTACGGGCAAGAGACCCAGTACTTC. Translating gives CASSEYGQETQYF.

The chain couples TRBV19 to TRBJ1-4; no firm D call. Trimming left V 3 bases short and J 5 bases short, with 13 bases between. Per the germline V gene, CDR1 is LNHDA and CDR2 is SQIVND (reference sequence). This CDR3 has 15 residues. CDR3 DNA sequence: TGTGCCAGTAGTATTCGGGAAGAGATAAATGAAAAACTGTTTTTT. The encoded protein is CASSIREEINEKLFF. The full variable domain, completed using reference TRBV19 and TRBJ1-4, is DGGITQSPKYLFRKEGQNVTLSCEQNLNHDAMYWYRQDPGQGLRLIYYSQIVNDFQKGDIAEGYSVSREKKESFPLTVTSAQKNPTAFYLCASSIREEINEKLFFGSGTQLSVL.

The chain has TRBV28 and TRBJ2-2; 7 nucleotides agree with TRBD1. The junction had 14 bases not matched to a gene; V was cut back by 6 bases and J by 4 bases. From germline, CDR1 is MDHEN and CDR2 SYDVKM. The CDR3 length is 17 residues. In nucleotides, the CDR3 is TGTGCCAGCAGCTCATACACAGGGGTTGGTGCCACCGGGGAGCTGTTTTTT. Protein product: CASSSYTGVGATGELFF.

The V call is TRBV5-4, the J call TRBJ1-6, with a tentative D call TRBD1 (5 bases). Germline V lookup: CDR1 SGHNT, CDR2 YYREEE (reference sequence). The CDR3 runs to 16 residues. V was clipped by 3 bases and J by 4 bases, with 14 bases between them. The CDR3 reads CASSSGPASYNSPLHF. The CDR3 region has the DNA TGTGCCAGCAGCTCGGGACCGGCCTCTTATAATTCACCCCTCCACTTT. Full variable domain (missing parts from reference TRBV5-4 and TRBJ1-6): ETGVTQSPTHLIKTRGQQVTLRCSSQSGHNTVSWYQQALGQGPQFIFQYYREEENGRGNFPPRFSGLQFPNYSSELNVNALELDDSALYLCASSSGPASYNSPLHFGNGTRLTVT.

The CDR3 nucleotides read TGTGCCAGCAGCTTTTGGGCTGTTGGGGTGGACTATGGCTACACCTTC. Its protein is CASSFWAVGVDYGYTF. This chain uses TRBV5-4 with TRBJ1-2; D gene uncertain. CDR3 length equals 16 residues. Trimming cost V 2 bases and J 3 bases, with 17 bases left between them. Germline CDR1 reads SGHNT; CDR2 reads YYREEE (reference sequence).

The chain joins TRBV11-3 to TRBJ2-2; D is possibly TRBD1 (6 bases). The CDR3 covers 16 residues. The germline V gene encodes CDR1 SGHNT and CDR2 YENEEA. Trimming left V 10 bases short and J 0 bases short, with 18 bases between. Here the CDR3 reads CATVRTGPSNTGELFF. CDR3 sequence (DNA): TGTGCCACCGTCCGAACAGGGCCTTCGAACACCGGGGAGCTGTTTTTT.

This chain connects TRBV11-3 to TRBJ1-1; 7 nucleotides line up with TRBD1. J gave up 10 bases and V 5 bases, and 10 bases lay outside the gene matches. This CDR3 region has 13 residues. Germline V gene sequence: CDR1 SGHNT, CDR2 YENEEA. CDR3 nucleotides: TGTGCCAGCAGCCTCGGGACAGCATTGGGAGCTTTCTTT. Its protein product is CASSLGTALGAFF.

This clonotype has a handful of counts. The chain carries TRBV2 and TRBJ1-6; D unresolved. The V end lost 3 bases, the J end lost 6 bases, and 6 bases lay between the germline ends. The CDR3 contains 13 residues. Germline assignment: CDR1 SNHLY and CDR2 FYNNEI. CDR3 region: CASSEIFNSPLHF. DNA of the CDR3: TGTGCCAGCAGTGAGATCTTTAATTCACCCCTCCACTTT.

At least ten counts were recorded for this clonotype. The CDR3 here is CASSPVSSNQPQHF. The CDR3 DNA sequence: TGTGCCAGCAGCCCCGTGAGTAGCAATCAGCCCCAGCATTTT. The rearrangement joins TRBV7-2 to TRBJ1-5, with D unclear. CDR3 size: 14 residues. Germline V CDR1 and CDR2: SGHTA, FQGNSA. V gave up 5 bases and J gave up 0 bases, with 8 bases separating them.

V usage is TRBV19 and J usage is TRBJ2-3; 11 positions match TRBD2. Losses at the gene ends were 2 bases for V and 4 bases for J; bases not matched to a gene: 14. The CDR3 runs to 19 residues. Germline assignment: CDR1 LNHDA and CDR2 SQIVND (reference sequence). The DNA for the CDR3 is TGTGCCAGTAGTATACTTGTACTAGCGGGAGAAGGAAGCCCAGATACGCAGTATTTT. As protein: CASSILVLAGEGSPDTQYF.

The chain couples TRBV20-1 to TRBJ2-1; D remains ambiguous. Trimming took 6 bases from V and 4 from J, leaving 13 bases between them. Germline CDR1 reads DFQATT; CDR2 reads SNEGSKA (reference sequence). The CDR3 loop spans 13 amino acids. The CDR3 nucleotides read TGCAGTGCAAGGCGAATGGGGTACAATGAGCAGTTCTTC. As protein: CSARRMGYNEQFF.

This chain connects TRBV24-1 to TRBJ1-1; 8 bases align to TRBD1. CDR1 and CDR2 from the germline V gene are KGHDR and SFDVKD. This CDR3 is built from 13 residues. The V gene end was trimmed by 7 bases and the J gene end by 4 bases; junction bases not matched to a gene: 4. CDR3 sequence (DNA): TGTGCCACCAGATACAGGGGGAGCACTGAAGCTTTCTTT. Translated: CATRYRGSTEAFF.